The entry below describes one T cell receptor (beta chain). Antigen unknown. This sample's time point: blood 2 weeks post-SBRT. As for treatment: 15 Gy SBRT to primary tumor, nephrectomy 4 weeks later. Clear cell pathology was present in this patient's renal cell carcinoma. Per germline, CDR1 SGHRS and CDR2 YFSETQ. The CDR3 loop spans 16 amino acids. Trimming cost V 1 base and J 3 bases, with 11 bases left between them. These data are taken from a study of radiation and T cells in renal cell carcinoma. Clones were sequenced by immunoSEQ multiplex PCR, and TCRdb holds only the in-frame ones, with some missing. The top ten clones hold approximately 12% of a sample with 150,000 to 160,000 clones, approximately 86% of them seen once. Study-wide findings and caveats: In blood, top tumor clones expanded by 2 weeks, shrinking by 4.

This clonotype was obtained from a woman between 50 and 59 years old with renal cell carcinoma. The chain has TRBV5-1 and TRBJ1-6, with no clear D. The material sequenced was blood, taken from a patient whose treatment included radiotherapy and nephrectomy. In nucleotides, the CDR3 is TGCGCCAGCAGCTTGTCTTTAGACGTCTATAATTCACCCCTCCACTTT. It codes for CASSLSLDVYNSPLHF.